This paragraph reports one T cell receptor (beta chain). Its antigen is currently not known. No base quality values were provided; no much bigger clone lies one nucleotide off. This entry is derived from a study of OX40 agonist ivuxolimab in advanced cancers. General notes on the study: Ivuxolimab was a fully human IgG2 agonistic monoclonal antibody targeting the costimulatory receptor OX40 (CD134). A male proportion of around 80% and a mean age of around 60 years, ranging from 23 to 79, were recorded for the dose-escalation cohort. Among the roughly 52 dose-escalation patients, some 20 had hepatocellular carcinoma, roughly 15 melanoma, 9 renal cell carcinoma and 9 head and neck cancer. Intravenous ivuxolimab was administered to patients every 2 weeks at six dose levels: 0.01, 0.1, 0.3, 1.5, 3 and 10 mg/kg. Partial responses occurred in three dose-escalation patients, of whom one had hepatocellular carcinoma and two had cutaneous melanoma. The monotherapy dose-escalation portion (N ≈ 50 patients) of the phase I ivuxolimab trial is reported in the paper. Patients were allowed to have had prior anti-PD-1, anti-PD-L1 or anti-CTLA-4 therapy, and more than 30% of the dose-escalation patients had previously received checkpoint inhibitors. Peripheral TCRbeta sequencing was intended to test whether TCR sequence diversity was altered and clonal T-cell expansion was caused by ivuxolimab. Beyond this particular receptor, the publication reports: At doses from 0.1 to 3.0 mg/kg, clonal expansion was seen in both CD4+ and CD8+ blood T cells between baseline and week 6. Partial responders in the 0.1-3.0 mg/kg groups had among the lowest normalized peripheral clonal expansion, especially among CD8+ T cells. Which antigens the clonally expanded peripheral T cells were specific for was not determined. Low levels of normalized T-cell clonal expansion were also seen in some nonresponding patients. After ivuxolimab, expanded clones were on average more numerous among CD8+ T cells than among CD4+ T cells.

For sequencing of the TCRbeta CDR3 region, genomic DNA was extracted from the sorted cells. The immunoSEQ Assay was used to sequence the TCRbeta CDR3 regions. This is the immuneACCESS table as TCRdb keeps it, with only in-frame sequences that have V and J called. A part of the clones is gone; compared with another copy, unresolved V genes explain less than half, and the rest is unexplained. For this sample the table gives 85,000 to 100,000 clones, of which approximately 93% were detected only once. About 0.24% of the sample is held by the ten biggest clonotypes. CDR3 length: 16 amino acids, cysteine to phenylalanine. Only CDR3 DNA remains: 48 bases, in frame from the first base. Between the V and J ends, shortened by 5 bases and 0 bases respectively, the junction contains 14 bases. The germline V gene sets CDR1 to SGHTA and CDR2 to FQGNSA. The trial excluded patients who had a history of autoimmune disease or were on systemic immunosuppression. Peripheral blood for TCR sequencing was collected from all dose cohorts at baseline, on cycle 4 day 1, and on cycle 7 day 1. Samples were obtained from an open-label, multicenter, first-in-human phase I dose-escalation trial of ivuxolimab. Adults with locally advanced or metastatic head and neck squamous cell, hepatocellular, melanoma or renal cell carcinoma were enrolled in the trial. Before TCR sequencing, CD4+ and CD8+ T cells were separately sorted from peripheral blood.

The chain joins TRBV7-2 to TRBJ2-1, with the identity of the D gene unclear. The receptor's source is an adult with an advanced solid tumor such as melanoma, head and neck, liver or kidney cancer. The material was CD4+ or CD8+ T cells sorted from blood, obtained in a trial of the OX40 agonist ivuxolimab. DNA sequence: TGTGCCAGCAGCCTGGCCGGTTCGTTCTCCTACAATGAGCAGTTCTTC. This codes for CASSLAGSFSYNEQFF.